These 5 T cell receptor beta chains originate from one sample sequenced in a study of blood T cell repertoires in COVID-19. Produced via immunoSEQ multiplex PCR; TCRdb's table is partial and in-frame only. This table holds roughly 260,000 clones, roughly 82% found once. Sequencing was performed on peripheral blood. These receptors came from a woman of 80 years or more with active or convalescent COVID-19.

The chain joins TRBV28 to TRBJ2-3; tentative D call: TRBD2 (5 bases). Trimming removed 3 bases from V and 0 bases from J, with 10 bases in between. The CDR3 loop spans 15 amino acids. The germline CDR1 and CDR2 sequences are MDHEN and SYDVKM. In DNA form, the CDR3 reads TGTGCCAGCAGTTTGGCCGGACTGAGCACAGATACGCAGTATTTT. It translates to CASSLAGLSTDTQYF.

As for this clone: One end of the junction does not line up with germline, which may come from a read error. The CDR3 reads CSVASWTGAPLSLSF. The CDR3 region has the DNA TGCAGCGTCGCCTCATGGACAGGGGCCCCTCTCTCTCTTTCCTTC. The chain joins TRBV29-1 to TRBJ1-2, with TRBD1 matching 9 bases. The CDR3 consists of 15 residues. Germline loops: CDR1 SQVTM, CDR2 ANQGSEA.

V usage is TRBV18 and J usage is TRBJ1-5; 8 bases line up with TRBD1. The ends lost 5 bases at V and 6 bases at J; junction bases unmatched: 3. Germline V lookup: CDR1 KGHSH, CDR2 LQKENI. CDR3 length: 13 residues. The CDR3 sequence: CASSSDRGQPQHF. The CDR3 bases are TGTGCCAGCTCAAGCGACAGGGGTCAGCCCCAGCATTTT.

CDR3 amino acids: CASSPGQGGPMNTEAFF. The CDR3 DNA follows: TGTGCCAGCAGTCCAGGACAGGGAGGCCCTATGAACACTGAAGCTTTCTTT. The V gene is TRBV6-6, the J gene TRBJ1-1, with 8 bases aligning to TRBD1. The CDR3 spans 17 residues. After removal of 5 bases from V and 0 bases from J, the junction contained 11 bases not matched to a gene. In germline, CDR1 is MNHNY, CDR2 SVGAGI (reference sequence).

This sequence joins TRBV10-3 and TRBJ1-5, with a tentative D call TRBD1 (5 bases). This CDR3 spans 14 amino acids. The V gene's germline CDR1 is ENHRY and CDR2 SYGVKD. Trimming cost V 1 base and J 2 bases, with 6 bases left between them. In nucleotides, the CDR3 is TGTGCCATCAGTGAGTTAGGGGGCAATCAGCCCCAGCATTTT. Amino acids: CAISELGGNQPQHF.